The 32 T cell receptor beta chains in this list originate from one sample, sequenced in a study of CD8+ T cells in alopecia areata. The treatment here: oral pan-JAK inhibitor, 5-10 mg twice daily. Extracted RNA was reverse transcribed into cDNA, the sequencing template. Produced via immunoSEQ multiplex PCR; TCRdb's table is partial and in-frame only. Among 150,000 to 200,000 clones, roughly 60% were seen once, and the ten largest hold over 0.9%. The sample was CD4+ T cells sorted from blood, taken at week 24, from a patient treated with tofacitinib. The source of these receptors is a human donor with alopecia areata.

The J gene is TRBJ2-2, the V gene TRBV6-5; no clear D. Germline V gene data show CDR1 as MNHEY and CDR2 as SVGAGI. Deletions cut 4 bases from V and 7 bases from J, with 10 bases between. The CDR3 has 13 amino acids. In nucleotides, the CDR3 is TGTGCCAGCAGTTCCTCGTTGAACGGGGAGCTGTTTTTT. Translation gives CASSSSLNGELFF.

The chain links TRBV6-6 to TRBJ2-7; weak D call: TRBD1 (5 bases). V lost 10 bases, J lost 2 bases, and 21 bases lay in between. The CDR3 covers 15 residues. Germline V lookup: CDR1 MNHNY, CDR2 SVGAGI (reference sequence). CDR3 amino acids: CATATLDTYPYEQYF. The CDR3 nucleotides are TGTGCCACCGCCACCCTGGACACGTATCCCTACGAGCAGTACTTC.

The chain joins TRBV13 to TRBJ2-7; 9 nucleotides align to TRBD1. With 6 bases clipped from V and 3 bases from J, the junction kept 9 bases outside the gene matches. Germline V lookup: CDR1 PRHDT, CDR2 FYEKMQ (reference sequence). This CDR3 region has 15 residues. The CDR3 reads CASRPTGQGLYEQYF. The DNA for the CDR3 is TGTGCCAGCAGGCCTACGGGACAGGGACTCTACGAGCAGTACTTC.

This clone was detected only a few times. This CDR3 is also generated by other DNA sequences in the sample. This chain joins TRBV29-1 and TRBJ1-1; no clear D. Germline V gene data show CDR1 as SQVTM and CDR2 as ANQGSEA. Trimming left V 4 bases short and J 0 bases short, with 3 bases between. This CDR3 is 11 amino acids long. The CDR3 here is CSVGLNTEAFF. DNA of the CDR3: TGCAGCGTTGGGTTGAACACTGAAGCTTTCTTT.

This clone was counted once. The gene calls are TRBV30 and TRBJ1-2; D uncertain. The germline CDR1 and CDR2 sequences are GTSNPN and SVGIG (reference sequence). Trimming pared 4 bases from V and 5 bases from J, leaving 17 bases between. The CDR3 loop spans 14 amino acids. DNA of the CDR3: TGTGCCTGGACTCCATTTGACGGGATGTATGGCTACACCTTC. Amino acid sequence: CAWTPFDGMYGYTF.

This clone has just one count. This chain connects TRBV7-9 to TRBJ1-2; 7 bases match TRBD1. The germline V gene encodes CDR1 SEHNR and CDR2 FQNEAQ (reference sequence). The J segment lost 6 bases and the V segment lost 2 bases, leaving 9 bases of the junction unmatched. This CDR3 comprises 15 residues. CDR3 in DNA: TGTGCCAGCAGCTTATGGGTAGGGGGCGAGGATGGCTACACCTTC. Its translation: CASSLWVGGEDGYTF.

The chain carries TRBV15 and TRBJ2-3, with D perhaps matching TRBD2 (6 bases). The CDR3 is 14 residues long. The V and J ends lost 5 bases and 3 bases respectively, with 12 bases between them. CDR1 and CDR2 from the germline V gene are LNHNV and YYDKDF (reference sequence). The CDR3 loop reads CATSRRGGTDTQYF. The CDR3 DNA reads TGTGCCACCAGCCGCAGAGGAGGGACAGATACGCAGTATTTT.

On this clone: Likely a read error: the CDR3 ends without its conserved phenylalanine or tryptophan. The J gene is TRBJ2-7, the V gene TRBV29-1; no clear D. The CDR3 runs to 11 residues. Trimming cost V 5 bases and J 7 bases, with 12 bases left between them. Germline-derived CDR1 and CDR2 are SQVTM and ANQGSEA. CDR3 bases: TGCAGCGTTAATGCAAGGAGAGAGCAGTACTAC. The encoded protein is CSVNARREQYY.

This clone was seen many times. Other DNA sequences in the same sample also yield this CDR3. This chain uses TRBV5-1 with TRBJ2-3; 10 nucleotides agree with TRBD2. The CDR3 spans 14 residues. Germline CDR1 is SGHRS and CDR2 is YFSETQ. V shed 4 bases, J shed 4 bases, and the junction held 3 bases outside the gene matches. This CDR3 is CASSLGTSADTQYF. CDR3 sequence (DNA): TGCGCCAGCAGCCTTGGGACTAGCGCAGATACGCAGTATTTT. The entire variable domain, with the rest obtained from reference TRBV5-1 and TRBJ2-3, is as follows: KAGVTQTPRYLIKTRGQQVTLSCSPISGHRSVSWYQQTPGQGLQFLFEYFSETQRNKGNFPGRFSGRQFSNSRSEMNVSTLELGDSALYLCASSLGTSADTQYFGPGTRLTVL.

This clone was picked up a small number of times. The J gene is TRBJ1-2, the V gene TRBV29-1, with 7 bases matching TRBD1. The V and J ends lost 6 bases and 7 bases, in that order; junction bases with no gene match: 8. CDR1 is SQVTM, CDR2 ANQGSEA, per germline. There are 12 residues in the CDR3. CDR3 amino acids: CSVYKGAGGYTF. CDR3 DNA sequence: TGCAGCGTGTATAAGGGGGCTGGTGGCTACACCTTC.

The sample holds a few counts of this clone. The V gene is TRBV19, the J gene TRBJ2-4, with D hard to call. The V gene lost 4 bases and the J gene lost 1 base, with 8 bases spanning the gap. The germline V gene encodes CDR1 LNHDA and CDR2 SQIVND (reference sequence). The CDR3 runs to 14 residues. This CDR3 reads CASSSQRAKNIQYF. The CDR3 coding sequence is TGTGCCAGTAGTAGCCAGCGTGCCAAAAACATTCAGTACTTC.

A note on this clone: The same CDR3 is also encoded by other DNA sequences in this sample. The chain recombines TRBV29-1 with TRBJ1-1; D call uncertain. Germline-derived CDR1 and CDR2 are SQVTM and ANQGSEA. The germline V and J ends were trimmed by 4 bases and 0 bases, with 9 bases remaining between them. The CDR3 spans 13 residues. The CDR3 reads CSVVGRLNTEAFF. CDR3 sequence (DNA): TGCAGCGTTGTAGGGAGGCTGAACACTGAAGCTTTCTTT.

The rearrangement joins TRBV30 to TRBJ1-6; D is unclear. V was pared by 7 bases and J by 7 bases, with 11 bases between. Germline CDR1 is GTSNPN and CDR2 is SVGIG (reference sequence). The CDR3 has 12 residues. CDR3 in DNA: TGTGCCTCCGACGGGGTAAATTCACCCCTCCACTTT. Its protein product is CASDGVNSPLHF.

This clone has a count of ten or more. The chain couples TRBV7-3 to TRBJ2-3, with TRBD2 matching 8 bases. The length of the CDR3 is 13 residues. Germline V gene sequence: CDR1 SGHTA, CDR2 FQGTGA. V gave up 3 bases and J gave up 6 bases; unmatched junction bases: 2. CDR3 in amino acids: CASSFREGDTQYF. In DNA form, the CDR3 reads TGTGCCAGCAGCTTCCGGGAGGGGGATACGCAGTATTTT. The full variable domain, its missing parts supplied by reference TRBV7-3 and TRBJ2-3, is GAGVSQTPSNKVTEKGKYVELRCDPISGHTALYWYRQSLGQGPEFLIYFQGTGAADDSGLPNDRFFAVRPEGSVSTLKIQRTERGDSAVYLCASSFREGDTQYFGPGTRLTVL.

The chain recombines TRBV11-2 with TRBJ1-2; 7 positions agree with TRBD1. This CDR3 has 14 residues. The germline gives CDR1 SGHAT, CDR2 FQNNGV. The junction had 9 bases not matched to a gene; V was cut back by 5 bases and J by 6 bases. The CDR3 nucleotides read TGTGCCAGCAGCCAAACAGGGGCGCGAGATGGCTACACCTTC. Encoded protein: CASSQTGARDGYTF.

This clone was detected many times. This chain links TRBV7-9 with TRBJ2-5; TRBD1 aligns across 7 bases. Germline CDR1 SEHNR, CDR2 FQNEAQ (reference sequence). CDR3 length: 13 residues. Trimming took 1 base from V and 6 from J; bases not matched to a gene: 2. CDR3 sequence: CASSLEGAQTQYF. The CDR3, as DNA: TGTGCCAGCAGCTTAGAGGGGGCACAGACCCAGTACTTC.

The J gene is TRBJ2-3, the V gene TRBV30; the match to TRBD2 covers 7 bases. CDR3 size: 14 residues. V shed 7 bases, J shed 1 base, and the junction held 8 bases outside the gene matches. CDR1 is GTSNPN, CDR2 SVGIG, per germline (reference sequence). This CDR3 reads CASSPGGRTDTQYF. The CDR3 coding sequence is TGTGCCTCCTCCCCGGGGGGACGCACAGATACGCAGTATTTT.

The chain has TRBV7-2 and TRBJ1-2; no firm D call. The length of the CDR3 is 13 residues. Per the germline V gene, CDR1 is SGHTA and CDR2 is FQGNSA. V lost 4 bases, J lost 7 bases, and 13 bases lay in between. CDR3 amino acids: CASSSQSVAGYTF. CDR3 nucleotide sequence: TGTGCCAGCAGCTCCCAGAGTGTCGCTGGCTACACCTTC.

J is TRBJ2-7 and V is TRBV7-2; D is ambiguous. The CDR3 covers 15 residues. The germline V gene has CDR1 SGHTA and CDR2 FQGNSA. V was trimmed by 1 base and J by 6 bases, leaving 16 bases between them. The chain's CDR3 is CASSLETGRGGEQYF. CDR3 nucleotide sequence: TGTGCCAGCAGCTTAGAAACCGGCCGTGGCGGCGAGCAGTACTTC. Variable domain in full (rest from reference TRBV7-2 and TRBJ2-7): GAGVSQSPSNKVTEKGKDVELRCDPISGHTALYWYRQSLGQGLEFLIYFQGNSAPDKSGLPSDRFSAERTGGSVSTLTIQRTQQEDSAVYLCASSLETGRGGEQYFGPGTRLTVT.

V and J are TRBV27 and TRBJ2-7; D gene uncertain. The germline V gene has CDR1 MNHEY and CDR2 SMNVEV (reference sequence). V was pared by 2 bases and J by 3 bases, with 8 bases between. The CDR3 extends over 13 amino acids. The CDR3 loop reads CASSLQHNYEQYF. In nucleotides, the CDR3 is TGTGCCAGCAGTTTACAGCATAACTACGAGCAGTACTTC.

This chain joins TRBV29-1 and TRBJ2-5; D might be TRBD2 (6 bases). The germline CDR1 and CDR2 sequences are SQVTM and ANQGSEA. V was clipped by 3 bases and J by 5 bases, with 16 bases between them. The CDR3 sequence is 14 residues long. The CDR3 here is CSVEEGTSRETQYF. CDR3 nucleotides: TGCAGCGTTGAGGAGGGGACGTCTAGGGAGACCCAGTACTTC.

CDR3 in amino acids: CASTRTGNSPLHF. The DNA for the CDR3 is TGTGCCAGCACCCGGACGGGTAATTCACCCCTCCACTTT. The chain is built from TRBV27 and TRBJ1-6; D not certain. Trimming stripped 7 bases from V and 6 bases from J, with 10 bases between. The length of the CDR3 is 13 residues. Germline CDR1 MNHEY, CDR2 SMNVEV (reference sequence).

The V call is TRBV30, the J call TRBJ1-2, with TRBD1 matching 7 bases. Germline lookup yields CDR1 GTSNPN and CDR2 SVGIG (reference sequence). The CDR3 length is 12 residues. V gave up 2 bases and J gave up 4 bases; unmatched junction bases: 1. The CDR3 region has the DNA TGTGCCTGGAGTTCAGGGGGCTATGGCTACACCTTC. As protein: CAWSSGGYGYTF.

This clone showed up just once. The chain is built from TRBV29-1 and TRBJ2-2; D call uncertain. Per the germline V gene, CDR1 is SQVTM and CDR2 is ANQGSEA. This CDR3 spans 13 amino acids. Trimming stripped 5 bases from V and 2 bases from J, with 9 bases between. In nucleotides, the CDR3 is TGCAGCGTTCAGGCGGACAACACCGGGGAGCTGTTTTTT. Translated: CSVQADNTGELFF.

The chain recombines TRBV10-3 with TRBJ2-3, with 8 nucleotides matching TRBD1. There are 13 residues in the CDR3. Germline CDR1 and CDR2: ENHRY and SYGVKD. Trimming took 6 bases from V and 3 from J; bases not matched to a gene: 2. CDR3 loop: CAISRGPTDTQYF. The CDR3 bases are TGTGCCATCAGCAGGGGGCCGACAGATACGCAGTATTTT.

CDR3 nucleotides: TGCGCCAGCACCCGAGGGACTAACCAAGAGACCCAGTACTTC. It translates to CASTRGTNQETQYF. V usage is TRBV5-1 and J usage is TRBJ2-5, with 7 bases fitting TRBD2. The germline V gene has CDR1 SGHRS and CDR2 YFSETQ. CDR3 length: 14 amino acids. After removal of 6 bases from V and 0 bases from J, the junction contained 5 bases not matched to a gene.

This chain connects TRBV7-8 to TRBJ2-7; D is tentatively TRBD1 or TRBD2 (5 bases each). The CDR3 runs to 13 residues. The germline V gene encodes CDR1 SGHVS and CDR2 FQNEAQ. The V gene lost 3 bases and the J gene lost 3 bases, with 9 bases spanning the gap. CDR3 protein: CASSFRESYEQYF. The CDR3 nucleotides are TGTGCCAGCAGCTTCAGGGAGAGCTACGAGCAGTACTTC. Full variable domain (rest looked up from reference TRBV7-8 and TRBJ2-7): GAGVSQSPRYKVAKRGQDVALRCDPISGHVSLFWYQQALGQGPEFLTYFQNEAQLDKSGLPSDRFFAERPEGSVSTLKIQRTQQEDSAVYLCASSFRESYEQYFGPGTRLTVT.

CDR3 amino acids: CASSLGRGLNYGYTF. DNA for the CDR3: TGTGCCAGCAGCCTCGGCCGGGGGCTTAACTATGGCTACACCTTC. The J gene is TRBJ1-2, the V gene TRBV7-2, with D possibly matching TRBD1 (6 bases). The V gene's germline CDR1 is SGHTA and CDR2 FQGNSA. The CDR3 contains 15 residues. V dropped 5 bases and J dropped 1 base, with 14 bases sitting between them.

This CDR3 reads CAWSPRTEPLYGYTF. DNA of the CDR3: TGTGCCTGGAGTCCGCGGACAGAGCCTCTCTATGGCTACACCTTC. The rearrangement links TRBV30 to TRBJ1-2; D perhaps matches TRBD1 (6 bases). V was trimmed by 2 bases and J by 4 bases, leaving 17 bases between them. Germline loops: CDR1 GTSNPN, CDR2 SVGIG (reference sequence). The CDR3 sequence is 15 residues long.

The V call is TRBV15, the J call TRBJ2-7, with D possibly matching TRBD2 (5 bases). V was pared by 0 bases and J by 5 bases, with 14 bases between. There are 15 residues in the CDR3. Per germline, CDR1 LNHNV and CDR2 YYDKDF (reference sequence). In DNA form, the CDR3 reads TGTGCCACCAGCAGAGATCGGTCGGGGAGCCACGAGCAGTACTTC. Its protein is CATSRDRSGSHEQYF.

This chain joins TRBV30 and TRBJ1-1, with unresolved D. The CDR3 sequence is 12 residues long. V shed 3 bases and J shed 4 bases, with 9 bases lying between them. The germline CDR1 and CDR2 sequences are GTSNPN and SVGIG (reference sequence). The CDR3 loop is CAWRGSGTEAFF. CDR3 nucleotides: TGTGCCTGGAGGGGGTCGGGCACTGAAGCTTTCTTT.

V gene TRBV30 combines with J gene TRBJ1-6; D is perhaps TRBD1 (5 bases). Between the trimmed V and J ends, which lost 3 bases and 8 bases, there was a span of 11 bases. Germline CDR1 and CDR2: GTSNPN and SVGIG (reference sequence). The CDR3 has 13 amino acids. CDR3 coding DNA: TGTGCCTGGAGCGGGACCGTAGATTCACCCCTCCACTTT. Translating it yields CAWSGTVDSPLHF.